These 27 T cell receptor beta chains were sequenced from one sample in a study of patients and donors after allogeneic stem cell transplantation. One entry per CDR3 protein results from TCRdb running MiXCR on the RT-PCR reads. The data show hundreds of thousands of distinct CDR3 sequences, 16% seen once. Material: blood, either unsorted or a sorted T cell fraction (not recorded which). These receptors came from a human donor who was either an allogeneic HSCT recipient or a stem cell or donor lymphocyte infusion donor (not recorded which). It is not recorded whose cells these are; they may come from a transplant donor.

This chain connects TRBV7-3 to TRBJ2-3; D gene uncertain. The CDR3 extends over 15 amino acids. V shed 0 bases and J shed 6 bases, with 13 bases lying between them. The germline V gene has CDR1 SGHTA and CDR2 FQGTGA. The CDR3 spells CASSLTRKNGDTQYF. CDR3 DNA: TGTGCCAGCAGCTTAACCCGGAAAAATGGGGATACGCAGTATTTT.

V is TRBV5-5 and J is TRBJ1-4; the D gene is possibly TRBD1 (6 bases). CDR1 SGHKS and CDR2 YYEKEE come from the germline V gene (reference sequence). There are 13 residues in the CDR3. Trimming cost V 8 bases and J 5 bases, with 13 bases left between them. The CDR3 protein is CASRGGYNEKLFF. The CDR3 DNA reads as TGTGCCAGTCGAGGGGGTTACAATGAAAAACTGTTTTTT.

This clonotype was counted a few times. This chain uses TRBV12-3 or TRBV12-4 with TRBJ1-2; maybe TRBD1 (6 bases). V lost 6 bases to trimming and J lost 7 bases, with 15 bases between them. The CDR3 has 13 residues. The CDR3 protein is CASSLDRQRGYTF. The CDR3 nucleotides read TGTGCCAGCAGCCTCGACAGGCAGCGTGGCTACACCTTC.

This clonotype has ten or more counts. The chain combines TRBV3-1 with TRBJ2-3; possibly TRBD2 for D (5 bases). V was pared by 0 bases and J by 6 bases, with 10 bases between. This CDR3 contains 14 residues. Germline V gives CDR1 LGHDT, CDR2 YNNKEL (reference sequence). In DNA form, the CDR3 reads TGTGCCAGCAGCCAAGATCCGAGGGCGGATACGCAGTATTTT. Encoded protein: CASSQDPRADTQYF.

V is TRBV7-9 and J is TRBJ1-2; the D gene is possibly TRBD1 (5 bases). CDR1 and CDR2 (germline): SEHNR, FQNEAQ (reference sequence). The ends were cut back, 3 bases at V and 1 base at J, with 9 bases in the middle. The CDR3 has 14 residues. The CDR3 coding sequence is TGTGCCAGCAGCTTTGGGACGGGTAACTATGGCTACACCTTC. Translated: CASSFGTGNYGYTF.

V is TRBV4-1 and J is TRBJ2-1, with TRBD2 matching 9 bases. Unmatched junction bases numbered 7, after V lost 1 base and J lost 6 bases. CDR3 length: 16 amino acids. CDR1 is MGHRA and CDR2 is YSYEKL in the germline V gene. CDR3 amino acids: CASSQVTSGGSNEQFF. Here the CDR3 DNA reads TGCGCCAGCAGCCAAGTGACTAGCGGCGGGAGCAATGAGCAGTTCTTC.

V usage is TRBV20-1 and J usage is TRBJ1-1; 7 bases are shared with TRBD1. Losses at the gene ends were 5 bases for V and 5 bases for J; bases not matched to a gene: 8. Germline CDR1 DFQATT, CDR2 SNEGSKA (reference sequence). The CDR3 covers 13 residues. The CDR3 DNA follows: TGCAGTGCTTTAAACAGGGGTCGGACTGAAGCTTTCTTT. Protein sequence: CSALNRGRTEAFF.

This clonotype was detected a few times. The genes are TRBV20-1 and TRBJ2-3; maybe TRBD1 (5 bases). There are 16 residues in the CDR3. V was shortened by 0 bases and J by 5 bases, with 18 bases between the two germline ends. Per the germline V gene, CDR1 is DFQATT and CDR2 is SNEGSKA (reference sequence). The CDR3 DNA reads as TGCAGTGCTAGAGAAAGTGCCGGCAGGGCCGGAGATACGCAGTATTTT. It codes for CSARESAGRAGDTQYF.

The table lists this clonotype with a few counts. The chain is built from TRBV5-1 and TRBJ1-5; tentative D call: TRBD1 (6 bases). In germline, CDR1 is SGHRS, CDR2 YFSETQ. With 4 bases removed from V and 6 bases from J, the gap between germline ends came to 14 bases. The CDR3 is made up of 14 amino acids. The CDR3 DNA reads as TGCGCCAGCAGCCAAGGGGGGGGAAGTCAGCCCCAGCATTTT. This codes for CASSQGGGSQPQHF.

The rearrangement joins TRBV4-2 to TRBJ2-5, with 7 bases that match TRBD1. CDR3 length equals 15 residues. Germline values: CDR1 LGHNA, CDR2 YNFKEQ. Losses at the gene ends were 2 bases for V and 0 bases for J; bases not matched to a gene: 3. CDR3 amino acids: CASSQNTGDQETQYF. In DNA form, the CDR3 reads TGTGCCAGCAGCCAAAATACAGGGGACCAAGAGACCCAGTACTTC.

This clonotype was observed many times. The chain combines TRBV4-3 with TRBJ2-2, with D perhaps assigned TRBD1 or TRBD2 (6 bases each). This CDR3 has 15 amino acids. Per germline, CDR1 LGHNA and CDR2 YSLEER. With 1 base removed from V and 4 bases from J, the gap between germline ends came to 10 bases. This CDR3 is CASSQGGGRTGELFF. The DNA for the CDR3 is TGCGCCAGCAGCCAAGGAGGGGGGCGCACCGGGGAGCTGTTTTTT.

This clonotype was seen more than once but under ten times. The rearrangement links TRBV7-2 to TRBJ1-1; TRBD1 is a possible D gene (5 bases). The germline V and J ends were trimmed by 1 base and 3 bases, with 12 bases remaining between them. The CDR3 sequence is 15 residues long. CDR1 and CDR2 from the germline V gene are SGHTA and FQGNSA. The CDR3 coding sequence is TGTGCCAGCAGCTTAGATGGTCTGGGGGACACTGAAGCTTTCTTT. It codes for CASSLDGLGDTEAFF.

J is TRBJ2-1 and V is TRBV5-1; 7 positions agree with TRBD2. This CDR3 region has 16 residues. The trim removed 4 bases at V and 0 bases at J, leaving 7 bases unmatched. Germline V gene data show CDR1 as SGHRS and CDR2 as YFSETQ. Here the CDR3 DNA reads TGCGCCAGCAGCGTCAAGGGAGGGCCCTCCTACAATGAGCAGTTCTTC. Protein: CASSVKGGPSYNEQFF.

This clonotype was seen a few times. J is TRBJ1-1 and V is TRBV14; no definite D call. V was shortened by 4 bases and J by 0 bases, with 6 bases between the two germline ends. CDR3 length: 13 residues. Germline CDR1 SGHDN, CDR2 FVKESK. The CDR3: CASSPLLNTEAFF. The DNA of the CDR3 is TGTGCCAGCAGCCCCCTGCTGAACACTGAAGCTTTCTTT.

This clonotype was found a few times. The chain couples TRBV7-2 to TRBJ2-6; TRBD2 is a possible D gene (5 bases). Between the trimmed V and J ends, which lost 1 base and 0 bases, there was a span of 10 bases. Per germline, CDR1 SGHTA and CDR2 FQGNSA. The CDR3 is 17 amino acids. CDR3 loop: CASSLGGRFSGANVLTF. CDR3 bases: TGTGCCAGCAGCTTAGGAGGGCGCTTCTCTGGGGCCAACGTCCTGACTTTC.

A few counts support this clonotype. J is TRBJ2-7 and V is TRBV7-6, with D possibly being TRBD2 (5 bases). CDR1 SGHVS and CDR2 FNYEAQ come from the germline V gene. Deletions cut 2 bases from V and 4 bases from J, with 12 bases between. The CDR3 totals 14 residues. In DNA form, the CDR3 reads TGTGCCAGCAGCTTAAGTCATAGAGGGTACGAGCAGTACTTC. Its translation: CASSLSHRGYEQYF. Looking up the rest from reference TRBV7-6 and TRBJ2-7 gives the full variable domain: GAGVSQSPRYKVTKRGQDVALRCDPISGHVSLYWYRQALGQGPEFLTYFNYEAQQDKSGLPNDRFSAERPEGSISTLTIQRTEQRDSAMYRCASSLSHRGYEQYFGPGTRLTVT.

This clonotype has only a few counts. The rearrangement links TRBV20-1 to TRBJ1-1; 8 bases are shared with TRBD1. After removal of 6 bases from V and 11 bases from J, the junction contained 5 bases not matched to a gene. Per the germline V gene, CDR1 is DFQATT and CDR2 is SNEGSKA (reference sequence). CDR3 length: 10 residues. For the CDR3, the DNA is TGCAGTGCCGCAGGGGGCCGGGCTTTCTTT. Translating it yields CSAAGGRAFF.

This clonotype was detected many times. This sequence joins TRBV6-1 and TRBJ2-2, with unresolved D. This CDR3 comprises 13 residues. Germline lookup yields CDR1 MNHNS and CDR2 SASEGT. V lost 6 bases and J lost 5, with 10 bases in between. CDR3 nucleotide sequence: TGTGCCAGCAGGGGGTCTAGAACCGGGGAGCTGTTTTTT. Translated: CASRGSRTGELFF.

The chain carries TRBV6-1 and TRBJ1-6, with D tentatively TRBD1 (5 bases). Germline V lookup: CDR1 MNHNS, CDR2 SASEGT. The germline V and J ends were trimmed by 5 bases and 7 bases, with 15 bases remaining between them. CDR3 length: 15 residues. CDR3 in amino acids: CASSPWGLGNSPLHF. CDR3 DNA: TGTGCCAGCAGTCCCTGGGGACTGGGAAATTCACCCCTCCACTTT.

This clonotype was counted many times. J is TRBJ1-5 and V is TRBV27; D might be TRBD1 (6 bases). Trimming left V 2 bases short and J 7 bases short, with 6 bases between. The CDR3 is made up of 12 amino acids. Germline V gene lookup returns CDR1 MNHEY and CDR2 SMNVEV (reference sequence). CDR3 amino acids: CASSLQGQPQHF. The CDR3 DNA follows: TGTGCCAGCAGTTTACAGGGGCAGCCCCAGCATTTT.

This rearrangement joins TRBV28 to TRBJ2-1; 8 nucleotides agree with TRBD2. V was pared by 1 base and J by 6 bases, with 11 bases of the junction left unmatched. The CDR3 contains 17 residues. CDR1 is MDHEN, CDR2 SYDVKM, per germline. The CDR3 DNA reads as TGTGCCAGCAGTTTATTTAGGTCGGGACTAGTTGGCAATGAGCAGTTCTTC. As protein: CASSLFRSGLVGNEQFF.

For the CDR3, the DNA is TGTGCCAGCAGTTTAGCGCTAATGCCTAGCCGCCAGCCCTACAATGAGCAGTTCTTC. Protein product: CASSLALMPSRQPYNEQFF. The gene calls are TRBV12-3 or TRBV12-4 and TRBJ2-1; D may be TRBD2 (5 bases). V was clipped by 0 bases and J by 2 bases, with 20 bases between them. The CDR3 is made up of 19 amino acids.

This sequence joins TRBV6-1 and TRBJ2-7, with D hard to call. This CDR3 is built from 13 residues. CDR1 and CDR2 from the germline V gene are MNHNS and SASEGT. V was clipped by 5 bases and J by 1 base, with 9 bases between them. The chain's CDR3 is CASSRVGSYEQYF. CDR3 in DNA: TGTGCCAGCAGTAGGGTCGGATCCTACGAGCAGTACTTC.

The sample holds many counts of this clonotype. The CDR3: CASSQGRNSNQPQHF. CDR3 sequence (DNA): TGCGCCAGCAGCCAAGGCAGAAATAGCAATCAGCCCCAGCATTTT. The chain joins TRBV4-1 to TRBJ1-5; no clear D gene. V was trimmed by 1 base and J by 0 bases, leaving 7 bases between them. This CDR3 region has 15 residues. The germline V gene has CDR1 MGHRA and CDR2 YSYEKL.

Many counts were recorded for this clonotype. The CDR3 here is CASSLNPGQNTEAFF. CDR3 DNA sequence: TGTGCCAGCAGCTTAAATCCCGGACAGAACACTGAAGCTTTCTTT. The chain has TRBV7-9 and TRBJ1-1; a possible D gene is TRBD1 (5 bases). There are 15 residues in the CDR3. V was clipped by 2 bases and J by 1 base, with 11 bases between them. Germline CDR1 reads SEHNR; CDR2 reads FQNEAQ (reference sequence).

There are a few counts of this clonotype. This rearrangement joins TRBV19 to TRBJ2-7, with 10 bases fitting TRBD2. Germline CDR1 reads LNHDA; CDR2 reads SQIVND (reference sequence). The V segment lost 5 bases and the J segment 0 bases; nucleotides outside the gene matches: 7. The CDR3 totals 16 residues. The CDR3 sequence is CASSSRTSGTSYEQYF. CDR3 coding DNA: TGTGCCAGTAGTTCCCGGACTAGCGGAACCTCCTACGAGCAGTACTTC.

The rearrangement uses TRBV11-2 and TRBJ1-1; possibly TRBD1 for D (5 bases). CDR1 and CDR2 from the germline V gene are SGHAT and FQNNGV. CDR3 size: 19 residues. V lost 0 bases and J 4 bases, leaving 24 bases between the germline ends. The CDR3 spells CASSLDRMFGGGWSTEAFF. The DNA for the CDR3 is TGTGCCAGCAGCTTAGATCGGATGTTCGGGGGAGGGTGGAGCACTGAAGCTTTCTTT.